This TCR beta chain was captured in a study of CD4 T cell repertoires in COVID-19. CDR3 size: 14 residues. From germline, CDR1 is SNHLY and CDR2 FYNNEI. The germline V and J ends were trimmed by 4 bases and 5 bases, with 12 bases remaining between them. Sequenced by immunoSEQ multiplex PCR; TCRdb stores in-frame clones only, minus some. The data show some 80,000 clones, about four fifths seen once. These memory T cells were uncultured and sequenced directly after ex vivo isolation. The V and J genes are TRBV2 and TRBJ2-4; maybe TRBD1 (5 bases). Material: CD4+ T cells from peripheral blood, obtained after recovery from COVID-19. The receptor was derived from a human donor who had COVID-19. The CDR3 DNA follows: TGTGCCAGCAGTGGCGACAGAATTCAAAACATTCAGTACTTC. It encodes CASSGDRIQNIQYF. The entire variable domain, with the rest obtained from reference TRBV2 and TRBJ2-4, is as follows: EPEVTQTPSHQVTQMGQEVILRCVPISNHLYFYWYRQILGQKVEFLVSFYNNEISEKSEIFDDQFSVERPDGSNFTLKIRSTKLEDSAMYFCASSGDRIQNIQYFGAGTRLSVL.